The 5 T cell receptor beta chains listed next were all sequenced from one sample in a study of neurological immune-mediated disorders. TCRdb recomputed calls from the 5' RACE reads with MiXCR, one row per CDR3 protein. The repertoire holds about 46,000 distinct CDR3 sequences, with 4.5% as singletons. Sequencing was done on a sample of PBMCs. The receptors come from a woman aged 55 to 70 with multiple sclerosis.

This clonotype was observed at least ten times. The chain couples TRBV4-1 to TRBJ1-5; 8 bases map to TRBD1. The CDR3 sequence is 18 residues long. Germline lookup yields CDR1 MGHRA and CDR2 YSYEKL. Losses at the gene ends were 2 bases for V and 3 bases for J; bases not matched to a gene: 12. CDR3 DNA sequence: TGCGCCAGCAGCCAAAGGGTCCAGGGGGCTACCCCCAATCAGCCCCAGCATTTT. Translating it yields CASSQRVQGATPNQPQHF.

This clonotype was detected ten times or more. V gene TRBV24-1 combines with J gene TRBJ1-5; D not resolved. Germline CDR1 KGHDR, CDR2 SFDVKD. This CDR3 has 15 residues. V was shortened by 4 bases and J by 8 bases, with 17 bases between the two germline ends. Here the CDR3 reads CATSDRRVSRKPQHF. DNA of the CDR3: TGTGCCACCAGTGACCGGAGGGTCTCGCGGAAGCCCCAGCATTTT.

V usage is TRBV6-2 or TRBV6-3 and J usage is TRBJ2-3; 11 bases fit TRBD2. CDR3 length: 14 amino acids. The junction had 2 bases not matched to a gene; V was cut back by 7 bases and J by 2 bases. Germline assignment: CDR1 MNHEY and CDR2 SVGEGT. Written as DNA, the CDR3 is TGTGCCAGCACTAGCGGGAGGAACACAGATACGCAGTATTTT. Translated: CASTSGRNTDTQYF.

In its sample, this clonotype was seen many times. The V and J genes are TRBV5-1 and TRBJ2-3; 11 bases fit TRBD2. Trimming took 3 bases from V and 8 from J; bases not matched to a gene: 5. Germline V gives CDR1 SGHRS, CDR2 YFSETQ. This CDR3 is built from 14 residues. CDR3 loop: CASSWDLAGGTQYF. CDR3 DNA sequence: TGCGCCAGCAGCTGGGACCTAGCGGGAGGTACGCAGTATTTT.

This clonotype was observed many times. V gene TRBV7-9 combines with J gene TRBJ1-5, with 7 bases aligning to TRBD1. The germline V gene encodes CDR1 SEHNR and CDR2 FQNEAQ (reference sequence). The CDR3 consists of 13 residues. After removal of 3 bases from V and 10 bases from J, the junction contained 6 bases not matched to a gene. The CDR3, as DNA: TGTGCCAGCAGCTTTGGACAGGCCATACCCCAGCATTTT. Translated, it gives CASSFGQAIPQHF. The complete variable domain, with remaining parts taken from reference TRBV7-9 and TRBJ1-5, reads DTGVSQNPRHKITKRGQNVTFRCDPISEHNRLYWYRQTLGQGPEFLTYFQNEAQLEKSRLLSDRFSAERPKGSFSTLEIQRTEQGDSAMYLCASSFGQAIPQHFGDGTRLSIL.